A selection of T cell receptor beta chains follows, all from one sample in a study of PD-L1 blockade in urothelial cancer. TCRdb keeps only in-frame clones here, not all; method: immunoSEQ multiplex PCR. The profile covers tens of thousands of clones, with 84% appearing a single time and around 3% taken by the ten largest. Sequenced material: PBMCs, taken around atezolizumab (anti-PD-L1) treatment. Every receptor here comes from a man between 70 and 80 years old with urothelial cancer. Both conserved end residues are part of each CDR3. The D gene is left open where the match is weak. Clone size, where shown, is once, few, many, or a class for clones that have expanded.

J: TRBJ1-4
V: TRBV4-1
D: NA
size: NA
DNA: TGCGCCAGCAGCCAAGACGAGGCCACAACTAATGAAAAACTGTTTTTT
CDR3: CASSQDEATTNEKLFF

J: TRBJ1-5
V: TRBV18
D: TRBD1
size: NA
DNA: TGTGCCAGCTCACCGGGAGGACAGGGTGCGCATTTT
CDR3: CASSPGGQGAHF

J: TRBJ1-3
V: TRBV7-8
D: TRBD1
size: NA
DNA: TGTGCCAGCACCCAAGGGGGCAGGGGGTCTGGAAACACCATATATTTT
CDR3: CASTQGGRGSGNTIYF

J: TRBJ2-7
V: TRBV27
D: TRBD1
size: NA
DNA: TGTGCCAGCAGTGCCGGACAGGGGGCCTACGAGCAGTACTTC
CDR3: CASSAGQGAYEQYF

J: TRBJ2-2
V: TRBV5-1
D: NA
size: NA
DNA: TGCGCCAGCAGCAGAGACAATCCCAACACCGGGGAGCTGTTTTTT
CDR3: CASSRDNPNTGELFF

J: TRBJ1-2
V: TRBV6-4
D: TRBD1
size: NA
DNA: TGTGCCAGCAGTGACCCGGGACAGGGATATGGCTACACCTTC
CDR3: CASSDPGQGYGYTF

J: TRBJ2-1
V: TRBV23-1
D: NA
size: NA
DNA: TGCGCCAGCAGTCAATCGAGGACCCCGGGGGACTTATCCTACAATGAGCAGTTCTTC
CDR3: CASSQSRTPGDLSYNEQFF

J: TRBJ2-2
V: TRBV4-2
D: TRBD1
size: NA
DNA: TGTGCCAGCAGCCAGCAGGGGGCGCTAGGCGGGGAGCTGTTTTTT
CDR3: CASSQQGALGGELFF

J: TRBJ2-3
V: TRBV4-3
D: TRBD1
size: NA
DNA: TGCGCCAGCAGCCAAGAGACGATGAGGGGGCAGGATACGCAGTATTTT
CDR3: CASSQETMRGQDTQYF

J: TRBJ1-2
V: TRBV27
D: TRBD1
size: NA
DNA: TGTGCCAGCAGTACTTCAGGGGGCGGATATGGCTACACCTTC
CDR3: CASSTSGGGYGYTF

J: TRBJ1-1
V: TRBV29-1
D: NA
size: once
DNA: TGCAGCGCAACCTTCGGGGGCACTGAAGCTTTCTTT
CDR3: CSATFGGTEAFF

J: TRBJ1-4
V: TRBV19
D: TRBD1
size: NA
DNA: TGTGCCAGTAGTCCACGGGACAGGGGAACTAATGAAAAACTGTTTTTT
CDR3: CASSPRDRGTNEKLFF

J: TRBJ2-5
V: TRBV28
D: NA
size: NA
DNA: TGTGCCAGCAGTCCGGGGGGTGCAGGGGAAGAGACCCAGTACTTC
CDR3: CASSPGGAGEETQYF

J: TRBJ1-1
V: TRBV30
D: NA
size: NA
DNA: TGTGCCTGGAGTGTACGAGGGGGGGAGTGGATCACTGAAGCTTTCTTT
CDR3: CAWSVRGGEWITEAFF

J: TRBJ1-1
V: TRBV5-1
D: NA
size: few
DNA: TGCGCCAGCAGCTTGGGAACCGCGGAGAACACTGAAGCTTTCTTT
CDR3: CASSLGTAENTEAFF

J: TRBJ2-7
V: TRBV19
D: NA
size: few
DNA: TGTGCCAGTAGTATGCTTGCGGGCAACTCCTACGAGCAGTACTTC
CDR3: CASSMLAGNSYEQYF

J: TRBJ2-6
V: TRBV7-3
D: NA
size: NA
DNA: TGTGCCAGCAGCTTAGGCGGGGCCAACGTCCTGACTTTC
CDR3: CASSLGGANVLTF

J: TRBJ2-1
V: TRBV19
D: TRBD2
size: NA
DNA: TGTGCCAGTAGCGTTCTAGCGGGAGGGCTCTACAATGAGCAGTTCTTC
CDR3: CASSVLAGGLYNEQFF

J: TRBJ1-4
V: TRBV5-4
D: TRBD1
size: NA
DNA: TGTGCCAGCAGCTTCCAAGGGGGCGATGAGGAAAAACTGTTTTTT
CDR3: CASSFQGGDEEKLFF

J: TRBJ2-2
V: TRBV4-2
D: TRBD2
size: once
DNA: TGTGCCAGCAGCCATCCCTTAGGGGGACTAGCGGCAAACACCGGGGAGCTGTTTTTT
CDR3: CASSHPLGGLAANTGELFF

J: TRBJ2-5
V: TRBV18
D: NA
size: NA
DNA: TGTGCCAGCTCACCACAGAAGAGGGAGACCCAGTACTTC
CDR3: CASSPQKRETQYF

J: TRBJ2-7
V: TRBV6-1
D: NA
size: NA
DNA: TGTGCCAGCAGTGTCCTCTACGAGCAGTACTTC
CDR3: CASSVLYEQYF

J: TRBJ2-3
V: TRBV9
D: TRBD2
size: NA
DNA: TGTGCCAGCAGCGAGAGGACTAGCGGAGTCACAGATACGCAGTATTTT
CDR3: CASSERTSGVTDTQYF

J: TRBJ2-1
V: TRBV7-9
D: NA
size: NA
DNA: TGTGCCAGCACCGTTACAGGGAACAATGAGCAGTTCTTC
CDR3: CASTVTGNNEQFF

J: TRBJ2-7
V: TRBV6-5
D: NA
size: NA
DNA: TGTGCCAGCAGCCCCCGGACAACCTACGAGCAGTACTTC
CDR3: CASSPRTTYEQYF

J: TRBJ2-7
V: TRBV5-6
D: NA
size: NA
DNA: TGTGCCAGCAGCTTGGCCCTGGGTGGCAGGACCTACGAGCAGTACTTC
CDR3: CASSLALGGRTYEQYF

J: TRBJ2-2
V: TRBV21-1
D: NA
size: NA
DNA: TGTGCCAGCAAACGAAGTAGGCAAACCCTGTCGGACTCGAACACCGGGGAGCTGTTTTTT
CDR3: CASKRSRQTLSDSNTGELFF

J: TRBJ2-1
V: TRBV28
D: NA
size: NA
DNA: TGTGCCAGCAGTCCATATGGACAGTTTTACAATGAGCAGTTCTTC
CDR3: CASSPYGQFYNEQFF

J: TRBJ2-3
V: TRBV27
D: NA
size: NA
DNA: TGTGCCAGCAGCTACAGGGGGGGTCTCACAGATACGCAGTATTTT
CDR3: CASSYRGGLTDTQYF

J: TRBJ1-1
V: TRBV19
D: NA
size: NA
DNA: TGTGCCACCGTAGAAATCGGGACTGCGAACACTGAAGCTTTCTTT
CDR3: CATVEIGTANTEAFF

J: TRBJ1-5
V: TRBV9
D: NA
size: NA
DNA: TGTGCCAGCAGCCCAGACAGGCGTAATCAGCCCCAGCATTTT
CDR3: CASSPDRRNQPQHF

J: TRBJ1-1
V: TRBV5-1
D: TRBD1
size: once
DNA: TGCGCCAGCAGCCATGGACAGGCGAAGAACACTGAAGCTTTCTTT
CDR3: CASSHGQAKNTEAFF

J: TRBJ2-3
V: TRBV7-9
D: TRBD2
size: NA
DNA: TGTGCCAGCAGCACCTCTTTAGCGGGAGGACCCACAGATACGCAGTATTTT
CDR3: CASSTSLAGGPTDTQYF

J: TRBJ1-2
V: TRBV19
D: TRBD1
size: NA
DNA: TGTGCCAGTAGTTCCGGGACAGACGTCTATGGCTACACCTTC
CDR3: CASSSGTDVYGYTF

J: TRBJ1-5
V: TRBV7-9
D: NA
size: once
DNA: TGTGCCAGCAGCCGCACCGGGCCCCAGCATTTT
CDR3: CASSRTGPQHF

J: TRBJ1-6
V: TRBV7-9
D: NA
size: few
DNA: TGTGCCAGCAGCTTAGATTCCACAGGCGGTTCACCCCTCCACTTT
CDR3: CASSLDSTGGSPLHF

J: TRBJ1-3
V: TRBV9
D: NA
size: NA
DNA: TGTGCCAGCAGTCGAGGGAGGTCTGGAAACACCATATATTTT
CDR3: CASSRGRSGNTIYF

J: TRBJ1-1
V: TRBV5-1
D: NA
size: NA
DNA: TGCGCCAGCAGCTTGGGAGGGGGTAACACTGAAGCTTTCTTT
CDR3: CASSLGGGNTEAFF

J: TRBJ2-5
V: TRBV5-1
D: NA
size: few
DNA: TGCGCCAGCTTTATGACAGGACGAGGAGAGACCCAGTACTTC
CDR3: CASFMTGRGETQYF

J: TRBJ1-2
V: TRBV5-1
D: TRBD1
size: NA
DNA: TGCGCCAGCACCCGGACAGGGATCTTTAACTATGGCTACACCTTC
CDR3: CASTRTGIFNYGYTF

J: TRBJ2-3
V: TRBV7-3
D: TRBD2
size: NA
DNA: TGTGCCAGCAGCCCAATCGGACTAGCGGGGGCGACAGATACGCAGTATTTT
CDR3: CASSPIGLAGATDTQYF

J: TRBJ1-1
V: TRBV11-2
D: NA
size: once
DNA: TGTGCCAGCAGTCCAAATACAGGGCCCACTGAAGCTTTCTTT
CDR3: CASSPNTGPTEAFF

J: TRBJ2-3
V: TRBV19
D: TRBD1
size: NA
DNA: TGTGCCAGTAGTGCGGGACAGGGGGCGCATGGCACAGATACGCAGTATTTT
CDR3: CASSAGQGAHGTDTQYF

J: TRBJ1-3
V: TRBV6-6
D: NA
size: NA
DNA: TGTGCCAGCAACAACCAGATGAACTCTGGAAACACCATATATTTT
CDR3: CASNNQMNSGNTIYF

J: TRBJ2-5
V: TRBV4-2
D: NA
size: NA
DNA: TGTGCCAGCAGCCAAGTAGGGGGAGCGGTCGGCGAGACCCAGTACTTC
CDR3: CASSQVGGAVGETQYF

J: TRBJ2-1
V: TRBV28
D: TRBD1
size: few
DNA: TGTGCCAGCAGTCGATTCAATCCGGGACAGGGGTCCAATGAGCAGTTCTTC
CDR3: CASSRFNPGQGSNEQFF

J: TRBJ1-1
V: TRBV25-1
D: NA
size: NA
DNA: TGTGCCAGCAGTGAATCGGGTTTCGACAGGAACACTGAAGCTTTCTTT
CDR3: CASSESGFDRNTEAFF

J: TRBJ2-2
V: TRBV7-3
D: TRBD1
size: NA
DNA: TGTGCCAGCAGCTTAGGGCAGGGGGAATTCGGGGAGCTGTTTTTT
CDR3: CASSLGQGEFGELFF

J: TRBJ2-1
V: TRBV19
D: TRBD1
size: NA
DNA: TGTGCCAGTGAGGGGACAGGGGGTTACAATGAGCAGTTCTTC
CDR3: CASEGTGGYNEQFF

J: TRBJ2-7
V: TRBV21-1
D: NA
size: NA
DNA: TGTGCCAGCAGCAAAGACGGCGGCTACGAGCAGTACTTC
CDR3: CASSKDGGYEQYF

J: TRBJ1-2
V: TRBV14
D: TRBD1
size: NA
DNA: TGTGCCAGCAGCCCAAAAGGGGGCAGGGGGTATGGCTACACCTTC
CDR3: CASSPKGGRGYGYTF

J: TRBJ2-2
V: TRBV18
D: NA
size: NA
DNA: TGTGCCAGCTCACCGCGGAGTGGCGGGGAGCTGTTTTTT
CDR3: CASSPRSGGELFF

J: TRBJ1-2
V: TRBV19
D: NA
size: NA
DNA: TGTGCCAGTACTCCCACGGTTAACTATGGCTACACCTTC
CDR3: CASTPTVNYGYTF